This passage covers 15 T cell receptor beta chains from one sample sequenced in a study of T cell repertoires in cytomegalovirus infection. TCRdb called the reads again in MiXCR, with one record for every CDR3 protein. Counted here are over 250,000 distinct CDR3 sequences, roughly 21% occurring once; the ten biggest clones make up 15% to 20%. Antigens of these TCRs are unknown. The material was cultured PBMCs, obtained from culture after CMV antigen stimulation. These receptors came from a human donor in good health (CMV status not recorded). Some clones in this sample may be carry-over from other donors' samples.

The rearrangement joins TRBV6-5 to TRBJ2-7; D remains ambiguous. The germline CDR1 and CDR2 sequences are MNHEY and SVGAGI. Deletions cut 0 bases from V and 5 bases from J, with 8 bases between. The CDR3 has 13 amino acids. The CDR3 sequence: CASSYSSHDEQYF. DNA of the CDR3: TGTGCCAGCAGTTACTCGTCCCATGACGAGCAGTACTTC.

V and J are TRBV7-9 and TRBJ1-1, with D possibly matching TRBD1 (6 bases). V lost 4 bases and J 5 bases, leaving 11 bases between the germline ends. The CDR3 has 13 residues. CDR1 and CDR2 from the germline V gene are SEHNR and FQNEAQ (reference sequence). The CDR3, as DNA: TGTGCCAGCAGCTGGGGAGGGACAACTGAAGCTTTCTTT. Residues: CASSWGGTTEAFF.

The genes are TRBV19 and TRBJ2-1, with 13 bases aligning to TRBD2. CDR3 length: 18 amino acids. After removal of 2 bases from V and 4 bases from J, the junction contained 8 bases not matched to a gene. Germline lookup yields CDR1 LNHDA and CDR2 SQIVND (reference sequence). Here the CDR3 DNA reads TGTGCCAGTAGTATAAGCAGACTAGCGGGAGGAAGGTACAATGAGCAGTTCTTC. Protein: CASSISRLAGGRYNEQFF.

This sequence joins TRBV7-2 and TRBJ1-5; tentatively, D is TRBD1 (6 bases). Trimming cost V 4 bases and J 5 bases, with 12 bases left between them. The CDR3 is 14 residues long. Germline-derived CDR1 and CDR2 are SGHTA and FQGNSA. DNA for the CDR3: TGTGCCAGCAGCTCGAGGACAGCCGATCAGCCCCAGCATTTT. Amino acid sequence: CASSSRTADQPQHF. Full variable domain (remainder filled in from reference TRBV7-2 and TRBJ1-5): GAGVSQSPSNKVTEKGKDVELRCDPISGHTALYWYRQSLGQGLEFLIYFQGNSAPDKSGLPSDRFSAERTGGSVSTLTIQRTQQEDSAVYLCASSSRTADQPQHFGDGTRLSIL.

This clonotype was picked up many times. This sequence joins TRBV7-2 and TRBJ2-1; 10 bases map to TRBD2. With 4 bases clipped from V and 9 bases from J, the junction kept 12 bases outside the gene matches. The germline V gene encodes CDR1 SGHTA and CDR2 FQGNSA. This CDR3 comprises 16 residues. The CDR3 protein is CASSSPRWTSGSEQFF. The DNA for the CDR3 is TGTGCCAGCAGCTCACCCCGGTGGACTAGCGGATCTGAGCAGTTCTTC.

This clonotype showed up just a few times. This sequence joins TRBV7-6 and TRBJ2-2, with D perhaps TRBD1 or TRBD2 (6 bases each). Trimming stripped 4 bases from V and 3 bases from J, with 21 bases between. The V gene's germline CDR1 is SGHVS and CDR2 FNYEAQ. CDR3 length: 18 amino acids. The CDR3 DNA reads as TGTGCCAGCAGCTCAAAACACCAACCTGGGGGGCACACCGGGGAGCTGTTTTTT. Translated, it gives CASSSKHQPGGHTGELFF.

This clonotype was detected many times. The chain employs TRBV7-8 and TRBJ2-1; TRBD2 is a possible D gene (6 bases). V was cut by 5 bases and J by 3 bases, with 20 bases left in between. CDR1 is SGHVS, CDR2 FQNEAQ, per germline. CDR3 length equals 17 residues. CDR3 in amino acids: CASSPGPGEVLYNEQFF. The DNA for the CDR3 is TGTGCCAGCAGCCCCGGCCCGGGGGAGGTCCTCTACAATGAGCAGTTCTTC.

This clonotype was detected only a few times. The chain links TRBV2 to TRBJ1-5, with D tentatively TRBD1 (5 bases). This CDR3 region has 14 residues. Germline lookup yields CDR1 SNHLY and CDR2 FYNNEI. V dropped 3 bases and J dropped 7 bases, with 13 bases sitting between them. CDR3 loop: CASSENRSLQPQHF. As DNA, the CDR3 is TGTGCCAGCAGTGAGAACAGGTCGCTACAGCCCCAGCATTTT.

This clonotype was seen a few times. V gene TRBV20-1 combines with J gene TRBJ2-7; D gene ambiguous. Trimming took off 5 bases at V and 3 bases at J, with 17 bases between the two ends. Germline loops: CDR1 DFQATT, CDR2 SNEGSKA (reference sequence). CDR3 length: 14 amino acids. CDR3 region: CSALIGPLNYEQYF. DNA of the CDR3: TGCAGTGCTTTGATAGGGCCATTGAACTACGAGCAGTACTTC.

The DNA of the CDR3 is TGTGCCAGCAGGGGGGACCGCTCTTTGAACACTGAAGCTTTCTTT. Translated: CASRGDRSLNTEAFF. The V and J genes are TRBV28 and TRBJ1-1, with D possibly being TRBD1 (5 bases). The CDR3 spans 15 residues. Germline CDR1 is MDHEN and CDR2 is SYDVKM. Trimming took off 6 bases at V and 0 bases at J, with 14 bases between the two ends.

This clonotype has a handful of counts. The chain is built from TRBV7-9 and TRBJ2-7; TRBD1 matches 7 bases. The V gene's germline CDR1 is SEHNR and CDR2 FQNEAQ (reference sequence). J lost 4 bases, V lost 5 bases, and 8 bases had no gene match. The CDR3 spans 14 residues. CDR3 residues: CASSGPKTGYEQYV. CDR3 in DNA: TGTGCCAGCAGCGGACCAAAGACAGGGTACGAGCAGTACGTC.

The rearrangement uses TRBV4-3 and TRBJ2-3, with 10 positions matching TRBD2. The CDR3 contains 15 residues. Per germline, CDR1 LGHNA and CDR2 YSLEER. The junction had 5 bases not matched to a gene; V was cut back by 4 bases and J by 4 bases. The CDR3 here is CASSRSTSGSDTQYF. The CDR3 DNA is TGCGCCAGCAGCCGCTCGACTAGCGGGTCAGATACGCAGTATTTT.

The rearrangement links TRBV28 to TRBJ1-2; 7 positions agree with TRBD1. The V segment lost 6 bases and the J segment 8 bases; nucleotides outside the gene matches: 12. Per the germline V gene, CDR1 is MDHEN and CDR2 is SYDVKM. This CDR3 spans 14 amino acids. CDR3 in amino acids: CASRLITGVWGYTF. The CDR3 DNA sequence: TGTGCCAGCAGGCTGATTACAGGGGTCTGGGGCTACACCTTC.

This clonotype was detected only a few times. CDR3 nucleotides: TGTGCCAGCAGTTACAAACTAGTTCGACAGTTCTTC. Protein: CASSYKLVRQFF. This chain uses TRBV6-2 or TRBV6-3 with TRBJ2-1, with D maybe TRBD2 (5 bases). Germline V lookup: CDR1 MNHEY, CDR2 SVGEGT. The V gene lost 2 bases and the J gene lost 13 bases, with 12 bases spanning the gap. The CDR3 runs 12 residues.

The chain joins TRBV10-2 to TRBJ2-5; 7 bases agree with TRBD2. CDR3 length: 15 residues. V dropped 3 bases and J dropped 2; count of bases not matched to a gene: 6. The germline gives CDR1 WSHSY, CDR2 SAAADI. The CDR3 DNA reads TGCGCCAGCAGTGACTCCCAGGGAGGGCAAGAGACCCAGTACTTC. Translating it yields CASSDSQGGQETQYF.